The rows below give T cell receptor beta chains drawn from one sample of a study of blood T cell repertoires in COVID-19. TCRdb's table, derived via immunoSEQ multiplex PCR, lists solely in-frame clones and lacks some. Of a few hundred thousand clones listed, approximately 83% were seen once; the top ten hold 3.5% to 5.5%. The specimen was PBMCs or T cells enriched from blood (not recorded which). The origin of the receptors is a woman in her thirties who had recovered from COVID-19. Both conserved end residues are part of each CDR3. D genes are given only for firm matches. Size values are once, few and many counts, or a class for expanded clones, and some rows have none.

- - TRBJ2-3 TRBV29-1 TGCAGCGTTTTTCCCCAGGGTGTCGCAGATACGCAGTATTTT CSVFPQGVADTQYF
- - TRBJ1-5 TRBV30 TGTGCCTGGAAGCTCAGGGGATCCAGCAATCAGCCCCAGCATTTT CAWKLRGSSNQPQHF
- - TRBJ1-1 TRBV6-5 TGTGCCAGCCTAGACGCAGGGGCGTTCACTGAAGCTTTCTTT CASLDAGAFTEAFF
- - TRBJ1-2 TRBV6-5 TGTGCCACCCGAACGACAGGCCTCCTTTATGGCTACACCTTC CATRTTGLLYGYTF
- - TRBJ1-5 TRBV6-5 TGTGCCAGCAGTTATGGGAGTAATCAGCCCCAGCATTTT CASSYGSNQPQHF
- - TRBJ2-7 TRBV11-2 TGTGCCAGCCGAGGTCTAGCAGCCCGTCACCACGAGCAGTACTTC CASRGLAARHHEQYF
- - TRBJ1-4 TRBV3-1/TRBV3-2 TGTGCCAGCAGCCAAATCCACACGGGTCAGAATGAAAAACTGTTTTTT CASSQIHTGQNEKLFF
TRBD1 - TRBJ1-2 TRBV20-1 TGCAGTGCTAGTAGTATTGACAGGGCCGTCTATGGCTACACCTTC CSASSIDRAVYGYTF
- - TRBJ2-7 TRBV6-5 TGTGCCAGCAGTTACTCGGGGCGGGGTTCCTACGAGCAGTACTTC CASSYSGRGSYEQYF
- - TRBJ2-6 TRBV18 TGTGCCAGCTCACGAGACAGGTCTGCTGGGGCCAACGTCCTGACTTTC CASSRDRSAGANVLTF
TRBD2 - TRBJ2-2 TRBV30 TGTGCCTGGAACCTTGGACTAGCGGGGACCAGATGGGCGAACACCGGGGAGCTGTTTTTT CAWNLGLAGTRWANTGELFF
TRBD1 - TRBJ2-1 TRBV5-1 TGCGCCAGCAGTTGGACAGGGCTCGATGAGCAGTTCTTC CASSWTGLDEQFF
TRBD1 - TRBJ1-1 TRBV28 TGTGCCAGCAGAAGACAGGGGACCACTGAAGCTTTCTTT CASRRQGTTEAFF
TRBD2 - TRBJ2-7 TRBV28 TGTGCCAGCAGTCTTCTGAGCGGGGGGTCCCACGAGCAGTACTTC CASSLLSGGSHEQYF
- - TRBJ1-1 TRBV19 TGTGCCAGTAAGGAGGGTTCGTCGAACACTGAAGCTTTCTTT CASKEGSSNTEAFF
TRBD2 once TRBJ2-5 TRBV4-2 TGTGCCAGCAGCCAAGATGCCAGCGGGACTAGCTGGGAGACCCAGTACTTC CASSQDASGTSWETQYF
- - TRBJ2-3 TRBV7-8 TGTGCCAGCAGCTCACAGGTATCCACAGATACGCAGTATTTT CASSSQVSTDTQYF
TRBD1 - TRBJ2-7 TRBV19 TGTGCCAGTAGTATTGGGACAGGGAAAGCGTACGAGCAGTACTTC CASSIGTGKAYEQYF
TRBD1 - TRBJ1-5 TRBV19 TGTGCCAGTAGGACGACAGGGGGAAGCAATCAGCCCCAGCATTTT CASRTTGGSNQPQHF